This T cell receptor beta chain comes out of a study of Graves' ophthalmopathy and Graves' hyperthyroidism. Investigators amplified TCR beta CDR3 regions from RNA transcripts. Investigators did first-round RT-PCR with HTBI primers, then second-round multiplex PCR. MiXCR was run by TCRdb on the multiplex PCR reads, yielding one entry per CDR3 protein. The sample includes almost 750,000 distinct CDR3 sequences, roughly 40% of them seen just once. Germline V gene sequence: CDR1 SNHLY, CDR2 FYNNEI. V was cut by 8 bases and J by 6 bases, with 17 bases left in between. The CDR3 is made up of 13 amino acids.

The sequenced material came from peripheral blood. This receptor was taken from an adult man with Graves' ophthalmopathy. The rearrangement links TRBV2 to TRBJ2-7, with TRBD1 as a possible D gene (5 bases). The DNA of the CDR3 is TGTGCCAGCCCAGGGAATGACCTTTTCGAGCAGTACTTC. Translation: CASPGNDLFEQYF.